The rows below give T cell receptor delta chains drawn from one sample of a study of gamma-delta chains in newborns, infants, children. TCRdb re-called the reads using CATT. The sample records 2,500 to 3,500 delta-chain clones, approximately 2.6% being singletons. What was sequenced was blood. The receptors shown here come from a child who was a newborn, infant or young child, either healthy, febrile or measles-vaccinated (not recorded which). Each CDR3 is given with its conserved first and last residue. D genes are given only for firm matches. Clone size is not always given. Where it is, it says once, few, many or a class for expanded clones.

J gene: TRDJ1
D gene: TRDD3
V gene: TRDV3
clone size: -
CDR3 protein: CAFKLPVGGYAFGYTDKLIF
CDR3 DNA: TGTGCCTTTAAACTTCCTGTTGGGGGATACGCTTTCGGCTACACCGATAAACTCATCTTT

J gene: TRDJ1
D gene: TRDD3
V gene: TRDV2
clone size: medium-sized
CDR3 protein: CACDTVGSTGGFQDDKLIF
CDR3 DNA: TGTGCCTGTGACACCGTTGGAAGTACTGGGGGATTTCAGGACGATAAACTCATCTTT

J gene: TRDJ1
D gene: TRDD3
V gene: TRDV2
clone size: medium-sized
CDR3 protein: CACDKLGVITDKLIF
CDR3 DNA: TGTGCCTGTGACAAGCTGGGGGTTATCACCGATAAACTCATCTTT

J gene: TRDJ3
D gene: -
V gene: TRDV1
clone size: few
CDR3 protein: CALGEGIRIVWDTRQMFF
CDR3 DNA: TGTGCTCTTGGGGAAGGCATTAGGATTGTCTGGGACACCCGACAGATGTTTTTC

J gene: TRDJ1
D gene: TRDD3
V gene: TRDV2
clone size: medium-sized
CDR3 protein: CACDLLGDTDKLIF
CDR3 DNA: TGTGCCTGTGACCTACTGGGGGACACCGATAAACTCATCTTT

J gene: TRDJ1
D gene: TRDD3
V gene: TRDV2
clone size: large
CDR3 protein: CACDPLGDPHTDKLIF
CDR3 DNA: TGTGCCTGTGACCCACTGGGGGATCCACACACCGATAAACTCATCTTT

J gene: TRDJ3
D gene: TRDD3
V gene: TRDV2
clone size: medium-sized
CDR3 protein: CACDTLGDAKAPWDTRQMFF
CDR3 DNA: TGTGCCTGTGACACTCTGGGGGATGCGAAGGCGCCCTGGGACACCCGACAGATGTTTTTC

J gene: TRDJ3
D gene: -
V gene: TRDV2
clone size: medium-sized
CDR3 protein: CACDTAGGSSWDTRQMFF
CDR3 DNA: TGTGCCTGTGACACCGCGGGGGGAAGCTCCTGGGACACCCGACAGATGTTTTTC

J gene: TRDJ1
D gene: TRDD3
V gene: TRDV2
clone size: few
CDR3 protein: CACVTVARDTLFTHDKLIF
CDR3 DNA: TGTGCCTGTGTCACCGTTGCGAGGGATACGCTATTCACGCACGATAAACTCATCTTT

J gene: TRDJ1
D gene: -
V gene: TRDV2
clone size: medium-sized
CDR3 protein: CACDTVGPGDHKLIF
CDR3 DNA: TGTGCCTGTGACACAGTGGGCCCCGGGGATCATAAACTCATCTTT

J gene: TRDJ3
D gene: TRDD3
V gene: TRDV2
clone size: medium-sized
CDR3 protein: CACDTLDTLGDTHTWDTRQMFF
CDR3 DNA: TGTGCCTGTGACACTCTGGACACCCTGGGGGATACGCACACCTGGGACACCCGACAGATGTTTTTC

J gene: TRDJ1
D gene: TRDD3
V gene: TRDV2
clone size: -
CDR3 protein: CACDTVQLGDTRIEGTDKLIF
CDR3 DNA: TGTGCCTGTGACACCGTACAACTGGGGGATACGCGGATTGAGGGCACCGATAAACTCATCTTT

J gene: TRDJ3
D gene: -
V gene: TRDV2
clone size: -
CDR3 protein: CACDTVGGTTGSSWDTRQMFF
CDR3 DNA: TGTGCCTGTGACACCGTGGGGGGTACGACGGGGAGCTCCTGGGACACCCGACAGATGTTTTTC

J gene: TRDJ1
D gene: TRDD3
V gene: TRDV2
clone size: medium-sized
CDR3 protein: CACDTLGGPSRQLIF
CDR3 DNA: TGTGCCTGTGACACGCTTGGGGGACCCTCACGCCAACTCATCTTT

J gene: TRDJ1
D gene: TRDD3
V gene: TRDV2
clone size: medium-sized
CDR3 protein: CACDSLLGDTHTDKLIF
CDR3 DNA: TGTGCCTGTGACAGTCTACTGGGGGATACGCACACCGATAAACTCATCTTT

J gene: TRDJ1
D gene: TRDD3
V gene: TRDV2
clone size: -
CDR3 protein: CACDTLPGDTRGPDKLIF
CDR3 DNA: TGTGCCTGTGACACCCTCCCCGGGGATACGCGGGGCCCCGATAAACTCATCTTC

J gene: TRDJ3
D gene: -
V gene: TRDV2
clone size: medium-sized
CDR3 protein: CACDAVLRAGGSNSWDTRQMFF
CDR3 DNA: TGTGCCTGTGACGCGGTCCTACGAGCTGGGGGCTCCAACTCCTGGGACACCCGACAGATGTTTTTC

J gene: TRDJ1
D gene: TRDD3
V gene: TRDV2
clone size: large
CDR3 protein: CACDSLTTGGPYTDKLIF
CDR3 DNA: TGTGCCTGTGATAGTTTGACTACTGGGGGACCCTACACCGATAAACTCATCTTT

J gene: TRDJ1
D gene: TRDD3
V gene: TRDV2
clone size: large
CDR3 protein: CACDTLGVHTDKLIF
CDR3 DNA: TGTGCCTGTGACACTCTGGGGGTTCACACCGATAAACTCATCTTT

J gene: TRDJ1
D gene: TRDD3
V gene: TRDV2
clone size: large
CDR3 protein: CACDPLLGDVLDSDKLIF
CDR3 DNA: TGTGCCTGTGACCCTTTACTGGGGGACGTGCTTGACAGCGATAAACTCATCTTT

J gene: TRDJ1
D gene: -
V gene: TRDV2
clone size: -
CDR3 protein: CACDRLGGDPIRNTDKPIF
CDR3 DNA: TGTGCCTGTGACCGATTAGGTGGGGACCCCATCCGAAACACCGATAAACCCATCTTT

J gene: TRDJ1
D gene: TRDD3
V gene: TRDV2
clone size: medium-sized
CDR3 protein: CACDTVTGAPRGDKLIF
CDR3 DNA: TGTGCCTGTGACACCGTTACTGGGGCCCCAAGAGGCGATAAACTCATCTTT

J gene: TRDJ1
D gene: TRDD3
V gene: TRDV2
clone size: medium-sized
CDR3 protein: CACDTLGDTPADKLIF
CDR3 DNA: TGTGCCTGTGATACCCTGGGGGATACTCCGGCCGATAAACTCATCTTT

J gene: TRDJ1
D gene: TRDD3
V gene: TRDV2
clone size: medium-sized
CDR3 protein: CACDRLGDHDTDKLIF
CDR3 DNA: TGTGCCTGTGATCGCCTGGGGGACCACGACACCGATAAACTCATCTTT

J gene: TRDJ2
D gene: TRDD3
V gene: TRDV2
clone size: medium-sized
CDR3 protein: CACDTIAAGGYEADTAQLFF
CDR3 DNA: TGTGCCTGTGACACCATTGCGGCTGGGGGATACGAGGCTGATACAGCACAACTCTTCTTT

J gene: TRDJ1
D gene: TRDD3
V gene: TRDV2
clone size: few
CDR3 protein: CACDKLGDSPPGRGKLIF
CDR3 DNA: TGTGCCTGTGACAAACTGGGGGATAGCCCCCCAGGGCGAGGTAAACTCATCTTT

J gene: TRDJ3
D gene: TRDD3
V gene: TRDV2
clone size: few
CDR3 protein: CACDADLISGGFRGSWGTRQMFF
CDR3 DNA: TGTGCCTGTGACGCCGACCTAATCTCTGGGGGATTCCGTGGCTCCTGGGGCACCCGACAGATGTTTTTC

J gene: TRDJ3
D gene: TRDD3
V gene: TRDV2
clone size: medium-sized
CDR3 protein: CACDQAGGYPSSRDTRQMFF
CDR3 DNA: TGTGCCTGTGACCAAGCTGGGGGATACCCATCGAGCCGGGACACCCGACAGATGTTTTTC

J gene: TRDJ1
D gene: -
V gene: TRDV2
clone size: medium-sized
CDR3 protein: CACDLLTGGPYTDKLIF
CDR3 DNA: TGTGCCTGTGACCTCCTTACGGGGGGCCCCTACACCGATAAACTCATCTTT

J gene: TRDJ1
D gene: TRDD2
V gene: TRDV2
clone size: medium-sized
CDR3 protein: CACDTVQPSYVGAPGGKLIF
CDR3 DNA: TGTGCCTGTGACACCGTTCAGCCTTCCTACGTTGGGGCCCCAGGGGGTAAACTCATCTTT

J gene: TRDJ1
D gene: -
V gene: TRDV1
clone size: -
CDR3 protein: CALGERRSFLPRRRTGGYTDKLIF
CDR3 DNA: TGTGCTCTTGGGGAACGACGATCATTCCTACCGCGTCGGCGTACTGGGGGGTACACCGATAAACTCATCTTT

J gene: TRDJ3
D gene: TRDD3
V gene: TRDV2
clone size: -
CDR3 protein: CACDTGGLGDTRGSCDTRQMFF
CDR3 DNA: TGTGCCTGTGACACCGGTGGACTGGGGGATACGCGAGGCTCCTGCGACACCCGACAGATGTTTTTC